Listed below are T cell receptor beta chains from one sample, sequenced in a study of Graves' ophthalmopathy and Graves' hyperthyroidism. TCRdb reprocessed the multiplex PCR reads via MiXCR and lists one record per CDR3 protein. The sample has around 1.1 million distinct CDR3 sequences, about 40% seen once. Source material: peripheral blood or thyroid tissue (not recorded which). Receptors were obtained from an adult man with Graves' hyperthyroidism. Both conserved end residues are part of each CDR3. The D gene is left open where the match is weak. Clone size is stated in some rows and not others, as once, few, many or a class when expanded.

d_gene | abundance | j_gene | v_gene | CDR3nt | CDR3aa
. | many | TRBJ1-5 | TRBV15 | TGTGCCACCAGCAGTACAGGGTCCGGCAGCAATCAGCCCCAGCATTTT | CATSSTGSGSNQPQHF
. | . | TRBJ2-7 | TRBV7-9 | TGTGCCAGCAGTGGGGCTTGGGATGAGCAGTACTTC | CASSGAWDEQYF
. | once | TRBJ2-7 | TRBV10-2 | TGCGCCAGCAGTGAGATATCGGCCAATGAGCAGTACTTC | CASSEISANEQYF
. | . | TRBJ2-2 | TRBV19 | TGTGCCAGTAGCCTTCTCCTCCGGGGGCGGAGGACCGGGGAGCTGTTTTTT | CASSLLLRGRRTGELFF
. | . | TRBJ1-3 | TRBV12-5 | TGTGCCAGCAGTGGGGCAGGGACTGGAAACACCATATATTTT | CASSGAGTGNTIYF
. | . | TRBJ1-2 | TRBV19 | TGTGCCAGTAGTGCCACCAGCAGAGGGGAGGACGCTGGCTACACCTTC | CASSATSRGEDAGYTF
. | many | TRBJ1-2 | TRBV10-3 | TGTGCCATCAGGGGGGAAGACAGGACGGACACCTTC | CAIRGEDRTDTF
. | . | TRBJ2-2 | TRBV29-1 | TGCAGCGTCCCCACCGGGGAGCTGTTTTTT | CSVPTGELFF
TRBD2 | many | TRBJ2-7 | TRBV7-2 | TGTGCCAGCACCCTTAGCGGGGGGTCTTACGAGCAGTACTTC | CASTLSGGSYEQYF
. | many | TRBJ2-6 | TRBV12-3/TRBV12-4 | TGTGCCAGCAGGTTGAGCTCTGGGGCCAACGTCCTGACTTTC | CASRLSSGANVLTF
TRBD1 | many | TRBJ1-1 | TRBV19 | TGTGCCAGTAGGGACCGGGACAGGGGGCCCGAAGCTTTCTTT | CASRDRDRGPEAFF
. | few | TRBJ2-7 | TRBV6-2/TRBV6-3 | TGTGCCAGCAGTTATGGACTCCCAGACGAGCAGTACTTC | CASSYGLPDEQYF
TRBD1 | . | TRBJ1-2 | TRBV7-2 | TGTGCCAGCAGCTTAAGAACGGGGACAGTCGACGGCTACACCTTC | CASSLRTGTVDGYTF
. | many | TRBJ2-5 | TRBV7-9 | TGTGCCAGCAGCCCCACCGGACACCGAGAGACCCAGTACTTC | CASSPTGHRETQYF
TRBD1 | . | TRBJ2-2 | TRBV7-9 | TGTGCCAGCAACTTGGACAGGGGCAACACCGGGGAGCTGTTTTTT | CASNLDRGNTGELFF
. | . | TRBJ2-5 | TRBV5-6 | TGTGCCAGCAGCTTGGTATCTGGCGTCGAGACCCAGTACTTC | CASSLVSGVETQYF
TRBD1 | . | TRBJ1-1 | TRBV7-8 | TGTGCCAGCAGCCCCAGGGGGGGGGCAAAACTGAACACTGAAGCTTTCTTT | CASSPRGGAKLNTEAFF
. | many | TRBJ1-2 | TRBV9 | TGTGCCAGCAGCATCCATACAGGCACTGGGTATGGCTACACCTTC | CASSIHTGTGYGYTF
. | many | TRBJ1-4 | TRBV12-3/TRBV12-4 | TGTGCCAGCAGTTCCTGGGTGGGGCAGACGAATGAAAAACTGTTTTTT | CASSSWVGQTNEKLFF
. | . | TRBJ2-5 | TRBV20-1 | TGCAGTGCTAGTAAGAGACACCCGTGGCAAGAGACCCAGTACTTC | CSASKRHPWQETQYF
. | many | TRBJ1-1 | TRBV10-3 | TGTGCCATCAGCCCGGGACGGGACGACACTGAAGCTTTCTTT | CAISPGRDDTEAFF
. | . | TRBJ2-6 | TRBV10-3 | TGTGCCGTCCTTGTTCCCTCTGGGGCCAACGTCCTGACTTTC | CAVLVPSGANVLTF
TRBD1 | many | TRBJ1-2 | TRBV12-3/TRBV12-4 | TGTGCCAGCAGTTTAGCTGGGACAGCGCGCATGGGTGGCTACACCTTC | CASSLAGTARMGGYTF
TRBD1 | . | TRBJ1-1 | TRBV7-3 | TGTGCCAGCAGCTTAGGCCAGGGGGAGACTGAAGCTTTCTTT | CASSLGQGETEAFF
. | many | TRBJ2-5 | TRBV11-2 | TGTGCCAGCAGCTTTTTGACTAACCAAGAGACCCAGTACTTC | CASSFLTNQETQYF
. | many | TRBJ2-7 | TRBV4-3 | TGCGCCAGCAGCCAAGATGGGGGGACGCCCTACGAGCAGTACTTC | CASSQDGGTPYEQYF
TRBD1 | . | TRBJ2-5 | TRBV2 | TGTGCCAGCAGTAGGGACAGGGGGGCTAAAACCCAGTACTTC | CASSRDRGAKTQYF
TRBD2 | . | TRBJ2-5 | TRBV5-6 | TGTGCCAGCAGCTTGGTGCTAGCGGGGGACCTGAGGGAGACCCAGTACTTC | CASSLVLAGDLRETQYF
. | once | TRBJ2-3 | TRBV2 | TGTGCCAGCAGTGATTCAGGCAGTAGGATCTCAGATACGCAGTATTTT | CASSDSGSRISDTQYF
. | many | TRBJ2-7 | TRBV15 | TGTGCCACCAGCAGAGATCCAGAATACGAGCAGTACTTC | CATSRDPEYEQYF
TRBD1 | . | TRBJ1-6 | TRBV30 | TGTGCCTGGAGTGGACCGGGACAGGGGTGGTCACCCCTCCACTTT | CAWSGPGQGWSPLHF
TRBD2 | many | TRBJ2-7 | TRBV12-3/TRBV12-4 | TGTGCCAGCAGCCAAGGCGCGGGGGTCCTCGAGCAGTACTTC | CASSQGAGVLEQYF
. | many | TRBJ2-2 | TRBV7-3 | TGTGCCAGCAGCTCAACCCTTACCGGGGAGCTGTTTTTT | CASSSTLTGELFF
. | . | TRBJ1-4 | TRBV7-9 | TGTGCCAGCCGGCGAGGGGGATTTGCAACTAATGAAAAACTGTTTTTT | CASRRGGFATNEKLFF
TRBD1 | many | TRBJ2-2 | TRBV20-1 | TGCAGTTCTAGAAGGACAGGAGGCACCGGGGAGCTGTTTTTT | CSSRRTGGTGELFF
TRBD1 | once | TRBJ1-5 | TRBV7-9 | TGTGCCAGCAGGGGACAGGGGGAATACAATCAGCCCCAGCATTTT | CASRGQGEYNQPQHF
TRBD2 | . | TRBJ2-2 | TRBV5-1 | TGCGCCAGCAGCTTGGCTAGCGGGGGTTCCGGGGAGCTGTTTTTT | CASSLASGGSGELFF
. | many | TRBJ2-2 | TRBV7-2 | TGTGCCAGCAGCCAGACGGCCAGGGGCACCGGGGAGCTGTTTTTT | CASSQTARGTGELFF
TRBD1 | . | TRBJ1-2 | TRBV10-3 | TGTGCCATCAGTGAGACCATAGGGGGCTGGTATGGCTACACCTTC | CAISETIGGWYGYTF
. | . | TRBJ2-7 | TRBV25-1 | TGTGCCAGCAGACCCCGAACCTACGAGCAGTACTTC | CASRPRTYEQYF
TRBD1 | many | TRBJ2-7 | TRBV2 | TGTGCCAGCAGGGGACAGATGAGCTCCTACGAGCAGTACTTC | CASRGQMSSYEQYF
. | . | TRBJ2-6 | TRBV10-3 | TGTGCCAGCAGTGACACCTACTCTGGGGCCAACGTCCTGACTTTC | CASSDTYSGANVLTF
. | . | TRBJ2-2 | TRBV20-1 | TGCAGTGCTAGGGATAGAACCGGGGAGCTGTTTTTT | CSARDRTGELFF
. | . | TRBJ1-4 | TRBV11-2 | TGTGCCAGCAGCTGGAAAACCCAAGATGAAAGACTGTTTTTT | CASSWKTQDERLFF
. | many | TRBJ1-1 | TRBV7-2 | TGTGCCAGCAGCACACGACACGAGCGTGAAGCTTTCTTT | CASSTRHEREAFF
TRBD1 | . | TRBJ2-5 | TRBV11-1 | TGTGCCAGCAGCTTCGACAGGGAGTCGGAGACCCAGTACTTC | CASSFDRESETQYF
TRBD1 | few | TRBJ1-5 | TRBV7-9 | TGTGCCAGCAGCGGACAGGGAGGGGTCAATCAGCCCCAGCATTTT | CASSGQGGVNQPQHF
. | . | TRBJ1-5 | TRBV10-3 | TGTGCCATCAAGGACAGCGTCCCGGGTCAGCCCCAGCATTTT | CAIKDSVPGQPQHF
. | many | TRBJ1-2 | TRBV10-3 | TGTGCCATCAGGCCGGGACCCCAAGAGAATGGCTACACCTTC | CAIRPGPQENGYTF
. | many | TRBJ1-1 | TRBV7-9 | TGTGCCAGCAGCTTCCCAGGGGAGAACACTGAAGCTTTCTTT | CASSFPGENTEAFF
. | many | TRBJ1-1 | TRBV19 | TGTGCCAGTAAGGACAGAGACACTGAAGCTTTCTTT | CASKDRDTEAFF
. | . | TRBJ1-4 | TRBV6-6 | TGTGCCAGCTCACCCGACCTGCGAGGATCCGAAAAACTGTTTTTT | CASSPDLRGSEKLFF
. | few | TRBJ1-1 | TRBV4-1 | TGCGCCAGCAGCCAAGATGGTCCGGGGGGGAACACTGAAGCTTTCTTT | CASSQDGPGGNTEAFF
. | many | TRBJ2-6 | TRBV12-3/TRBV12-4 | TGTGCCAGCAGCTCCGGCGGGGCCAACGTCCTGACTTTC | CASSSGGANVLTF
. | many | TRBJ2-5 | TRBV2 | TGTGCCAGCAGTGTATCGGAGACAGGATTAGAGACCCAGTACTTC | CASSVSETGLETQYF